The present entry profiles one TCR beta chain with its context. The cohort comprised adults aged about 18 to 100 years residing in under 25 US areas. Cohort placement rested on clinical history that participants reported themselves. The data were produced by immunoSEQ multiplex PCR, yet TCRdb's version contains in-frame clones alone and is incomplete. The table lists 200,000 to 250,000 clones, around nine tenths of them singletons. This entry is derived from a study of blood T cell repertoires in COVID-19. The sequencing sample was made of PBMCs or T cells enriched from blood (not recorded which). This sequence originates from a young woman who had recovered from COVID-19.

The CDR3, as DNA: TGTGCCAGCAGTTCCCAGACAGGGGACTCTGAAAAACTGTTTTTT. This codes for CASSSQTGDSEKLFF. The chain is built from TRBV28 and TRBJ1-4, with 8 bases fitting TRBD1. The germline V gene encodes CDR1 MDHEN and CDR2 SYDVKM. CDR3 length: 15 residues. With V trimmed by 4 bases and J by 7 bases, 8 bases remained unmatched.